What follows are 21 T cell receptor beta chains derived from one specimen sequenced in a study of beta chain features in type 1 diabetes. Notes on the study in general: TCRB CDR3 length was moderately but significantly reduced in all four CD4+ subsets of Type 1 diabetes patients.

TCRB transcripts that were expressed got sequenced, as all of the isolated RNA had been reverse transcribed. Here immunoSEQ multiplex PCR was the method, and the copy in TCRdb shows in-frame clones only, minus some. Of fewer than 110,000 clones in the sample, 25% to 35% were seen once. Antigen specificity for these receptors is unknown. Specimen: central memory CD4+ T cells from blood. The origin of the receptors is a young woman with type 1 diabetes.

This clone was observed a few times. The chain uses TRBV4-1 and TRBJ2-3, with 8 bases aligning to TRBD1. V lost 4 bases to trimming and J lost 7 bases; unmatched junction nucleotides: 16. The length of the CDR3 is 17 residues. Germline-derived CDR1 and CDR2 are MGHRA and YSYEKL. CDR3: CASSPVWTGFEKNTQYF. DNA for the CDR3: TGCGCCAGCAGCCCTGTATGGACAGGGTTCGAGAAAAATACGCAGTATTTT.

This clone was counted only a few times. The chain recombines TRBV5-4 with TRBJ2-3; 7 nucleotides match TRBD2. The V gene end was trimmed by 6 bases and the J gene end by 5 bases; junction bases not matched to a gene: 6. CDR1 SGHNT and CDR2 YYREEE come from the germline V gene (reference sequence). The CDR3 extends over 13 amino acids. CDR3 region: CASKTWGGDTQYF. Written as DNA, the CDR3 is TGTGCCAGCAAGACCTGGGGGGGAGATACGCAGTATTTT.

The chain uses TRBV5-1 and TRBJ2-7; D is uncertain. The CDR3 extends over 11 amino acids. V gave up 7 bases and J gave up 3 bases, with 8 bases separating them. Germline CDR1 and CDR2: SGHRS and YFSETQ. CDR3 DNA sequence: TGCGCCAGCCGGCTAGGCTACGAGCAGTACTTC. Translated, it gives CASRLGYEQYF. Complete variable domain (other parts from reference TRBV5-1 and TRBJ2-7): KAGVTQTPRYLIKTRGQQVTLSCSPISGHRSVSWYQQTPGQGLQFLFEYFSETQRNKGNFPGRFSGRQFSNSRSEMNVSTLELGDSALYLCASRLGYEQYFGPGTRLTVT.

This clone was seen more than once but under ten times. The chain is built from TRBV28 and TRBJ1-2, with 10 bases identical to TRBD1. The CDR3 is made up of 14 amino acids. V gave up 5 bases and J gave up 8 bases; unmatched junction bases: 8. Germline CDR1 and CDR2: MDHEN and SYDVKM. The CDR3 here is CASSLGGQGGGYTF. Written as DNA, the CDR3 is TGTGCCAGCAGTCTCGGAGGACAGGGGGGAGGCTACACCTTC.

The sample holds a few counts of this clone. This chain joins TRBV11-2 and TRBJ1-5; 9 bases match TRBD1. Losses at the gene ends were 5 bases for V and 3 bases for J; bases not matched to a gene: 8. This CDR3 region has 16 residues. Per the germline V gene, CDR1 is SGHAT and CDR2 is FQNNGV. The CDR3 sequence: CASSNSGTGSNQPQHF. DNA for the CDR3: TGTGCCAGCAGCAATTCCGGGACAGGGTCCAATCAGCCCCAGCATTTT.

The V and J genes are TRBV6-1 and TRBJ2-7; 11 nucleotides line up with TRBD2. The CDR3 has 15 amino acids. The junction had 5 bases not matched to a gene; V was cut back by 6 bases and J by 1 base. Germline V lookup: CDR1 MNHNS, CDR2 SASEGT. The DNA of the CDR3 is TGTGCCAGCAGCAAACTAGCGGGAGATTCCTACGAGCAGTACGTC. Its protein product is CASSKLAGDSYEQYV.

The chain links TRBV9 to TRBJ1-4; D uncertain. V dropped 0 bases and J dropped 0 bases, with 6 bases sitting between them. Germline CDR1 and CDR2: SGDLS and YYNGEE. The CDR3 runs to 15 residues. For the CDR3, the DNA is TGTGCCAGCAGCGTAGGCAGGCCAACTAATGAAAAACTGTTTTTT. Encoded protein: CASSVGRPTNEKLFF.

This clone was observed a handful of times. The rearrangement joins TRBV6-1 to TRBJ2-7; 7 bases map to TRBD1. From germline, CDR1 is MNHNS and CDR2 SASEGT. The CDR3 sequence is 13 residues long. The V segment lost 6 bases and the J segment 2 bases; nucleotides outside the gene matches: 4. The CDR3 nucleotides are TGTGCCAGCAGACCGGGACAGACCTACGAGCAGTACGTC. Protein sequence: CASRPGQTYEQYV.

This clone was observed a few times. This chain uses TRBV7-2 with TRBJ1-5; 9 nucleotides agree with TRBD1. V shed 1 base and J 7 bases; nucleotides not matched to a gene: 5. The CDR3 is 15 residues long. Germline CDR1 is SGHTA and CDR2 is FQGNSA. The CDR3 reads CASSLEGQGWQPQHF. In DNA, the CDR3 is TGTGCCAGCAGCTTAGAGGGACAGGGATGGCAGCCCCAGCATTTT.

The chain carries TRBV5-1 and TRBJ2-7, with 7 bases identical to TRBD1. Looked up from germline, CDR1 is SGHRS and CDR2 is YFSETQ. The CDR3 is 14 amino acids. V lost 4 bases, J lost 3 bases, and 7 bases stayed unmatched. Here the CDR3 reads CASSPGTEGYEQYF. CDR3 DNA sequence: TGCGCCAGCAGCCCCGGGACAGAAGGCTACGAGCAGTACTTC.

The V gene is TRBV11-2, the J gene TRBJ2-5, with TRBD2 matching over 15 bases. Germline values: CDR1 SGHAT, CDR2 FQNNGV. The ends lost 5 bases at V and 4 bases at J; junction bases unmatched: 5. The CDR3 sequence is 16 residues long. The CDR3 nucleotides read TGTGCCAGCAGCCCCGGACTAGCGGGAGGGCGAGAGACCCAGTACTTC. Translating gives CASSPGLAGGRETQYF. The entire variable domain, with the rest obtained from reference TRBV11-2 and TRBJ2-5, is as follows: EAGVAQSPRYKIIEKRQSVAFWCNPISGHATLYWYQQILGQGPKLLIQFQNNGVVDDSQLPKDRFSAERLKGVDSTLKIQPAKLEDSAVYLCASSPGLAGGRETQYFGPGTRLLVL.

A few counts support this clone. The rearrangement joins TRBV9 to TRBJ2-1, with D possibly matching TRBD2 (6 bases). With 2 bases removed from V and 4 bases from J, the gap between germline ends came to 13 bases. There are 15 residues in the CDR3. CDR1 is SGDLS, CDR2 YYNGEE, per germline. The CDR3 is CASSVGGKGYNEQFF. The DNA for the CDR3 is TGTGCCAGCAGCGTCGGCGGGAAAGGGTACAATGAGCAGTTCTTC.

The chain couples TRBV6-5 to TRBJ2-4; 8 positions agree with TRBD1. Germline trimming cut 10 bases from V and 10 bases from J; bases unmatched to any gene: 18. Germline CDR1 reads MNHEY; CDR2 reads SVGAGI. The CDR3 is 15 amino acids. Here the CDR3 reads CATTLPFGTGSIQYF. The CDR3 coding sequence is TGTGCCACCACGTTACCCTTCGGGACAGGCAGTATTCAGTACTTC.

V usage is TRBV7-9 and J usage is TRBJ2-2, with 9 bases identical to TRBD1. Germline loops: CDR1 SEHNR, CDR2 FQNEAQ (reference sequence). The CDR3 has 14 residues. The V and J ends lost 3 bases and 6 bases, in that order; junction bases with no gene match: 2. The CDR3 loop reads CASSLGQGPGELFF. CDR3 nucleotide sequence: TGTGCCAGCAGCTTGGGACAGGGCCCCGGGGAGCTGTTTTTT.

The chain recombines TRBV5-5 with TRBJ1-2; 9 bases line up with TRBD1. The CDR3 runs 13 residues. The V segment lost 2 bases and the J segment 8 bases; nucleotides outside the gene matches: 4. Germline CDR1 and CDR2: SGHKS and YYEKEE (reference sequence). This CDR3 is CASSLQGAGGYTF. As DNA, the CDR3 is TGTGCCAGCAGCTTACAGGGGGCAGGCGGCTACACCTTC.

This clone was counted only a few times. CDR3 region: CASTPSGPRFF. DNA of the CDR3: TGTGCCAGCACCCCAAGCGGTCCGCGGTTCTTC. This chain connects TRBV2 to TRBJ2-1; D is possibly TRBD2 (5 bases). The V gene's germline CDR1 is SNHLY and CDR2 FYNNEI. The CDR3 spans 11 residues. Trimming shortened V by 7 bases and J by 15 bases, and 16 bases separated the two germline ends.

This clone was observed a handful of times. CDR3 in DNA: TGTGCCAGCAGCCCCGGTGGGGGGAGGGGCCGCACAGATACGCAGTATTTT. Translated: CASSPGGGRGRTDTQYF. The V and J genes are TRBV7-9 and TRBJ2-3, with 7 bases matching TRBD2. V lost 5 bases, J lost 1 base, and 12 bases stayed unmatched. CDR3 length equals 17 residues. Germline-derived CDR1 and CDR2 are SEHNR and FQNEAQ (reference sequence).

This clone was seen more than once but under ten times. The V and J genes are TRBV28 and TRBJ1-1; 7 bases match TRBD1. The CDR3 length is 13 residues. V trimming: 7 bases; J trimming: 6 bases; junction bases outside the gene matches: 8. CDR1 is MDHEN and CDR2 is SYDVKM in the germline V gene. The CDR3 bases are TGTGCCAGCACCAGACTGACAGGGTCTGAAGCTTTCTTT. This encodes CASTRLTGSEAFF.

The chain carries TRBV18 and TRBJ2-5; 11 bases are shared with TRBD1. The CDR3 contains 15 residues. The germline V gene encodes CDR1 KGHSH and CDR2 LQKENI. V gave up 2 bases and J gave up 2 bases; unmatched junction bases: 1. CDR3 DNA sequence: TGTGCCAGCTCACCAAGGGACAGGGGGCAAGAGACCCAGTACTTC. As protein: CASSPRDRGQETQYF.

The chain links TRBV29-1 to TRBJ2-3; TRBD2 aligns across 10 bases. CDR1 and CDR2 (germline): SQVTM, ANQGSEA. This CDR3 has 16 amino acids. With V trimmed by 6 bases and J by 2 bases, 11 bases remained unmatched. CDR3 region: CSVGPGLAIFTDTQYF. For the CDR3, the DNA is TGCAGCGTGGGCCCGGGACTAGCGATTTTCACAGATACGCAGTATTTT.

The rearrangement uses TRBV4-2 and TRBJ1-3; D is unclear. The CDR3 has 16 residues. V shed 0 bases and J shed 0 bases, with 9 bases lying between them. Germline V lookup: CDR1 LGHNA, CDR2 YNFKEQ. CDR3 region: CASSQDVPVSGNTIYF. CDR3 bases: TGTGCCAGCAGCCAAGATGTGCCAGTCTCTGGAAACACCATATATTTT.